The rows below give T cell receptor beta chains drawn from one sample of a study of CD8 T cells in Susac syndrome. TCRdb redid the calling of the immunoSEQ multiplex PCR reads with MiXCR, one entry per CDR3 protein. The sample lists around 200,000 distinct CDR3 sequences, roughly 94% occurring once. Sequenced material: CD4+ T cells from PBMCs. The receptors shown here come from a human donor with Susac syndrome. CDR3s include the opening cysteine and the closing phenylalanine or tryptophan. D genes are given only for firm matches. Only some rows state a clone size, as once, few, many or a class for expanded clones.

D: .
size: once
V: TRBV20-1
J: TRBJ1-5
DNA: TGCAGTGCCAAGGACAGTAATCAGCCCCAGCATTTT
CDR3: CSAKDSNQPQHF

D: .
size: .
V: TRBV6-6
J: TRBJ1-1
DNA: TGTGCCACCACCAAGGGTCAGGGGAACACTGAAGCTTTCTTT
CDR3: CATTKGQGNTEAFF

D: TRBD1
size: .
V: TRBV7-2
J: TRBJ2-3
DNA: TGTGCCAGCAGCCCCCGCCTCCGACAGGGGCCGAATACGCAGTATTTT
CDR3: CASSPRLRQGPNTQYF

D: .
size: .
V: TRBV9
J: TRBJ2-1
DNA: TGTGCCAGCAGCCCCCCCCCGGAGGGGAATTTGGATGAGCAGTTCTTC
CDR3: CASSPPPEGNLDEQFF

D: .
size: .
V: TRBV14
J: TRBJ2-1
DNA: TGTGCCAGCAGCTACGGGATGGGCAATGAGCAGTTCTTC
CDR3: CASSYGMGNEQFF

D: TRBD1
size: .
V: TRBV18
J: TRBJ1-1
DNA: TGTGCCAGCTCACCGATGACAGGGATCAACACTGAAGCTTTCTTT
CDR3: CASSPMTGINTEAFF

D: TRBD1
size: .
V: TRBV6-5
J: TRBJ1-1
DNA: TGTGCCAGCAGTTACGGGGACAGCAACATGAACACTGAAGCTTTCTTT
CDR3: CASSYGDSNMNTEAFF

D: .
size: few
V: TRBV19
J: TRBJ2-7
DNA: TGTGCCAGTAGTACGACTTACGAGCAGTACTTC
CDR3: CASSTTYEQYF

D: .
size: once
V: TRBV3-1
J: TRBJ1-5
DNA: TGTGCCAGCAGCCAGCAGGGAGTTCAGCCCCAGCATTTT
CDR3: CASSQQGVQPQHF

D: TRBD2
size: .
V: TRBV27
J: TRBJ2-3
DNA: TGTGCCAGCAGCACGACTAGCGGGAGAACTAGCACAGATACGCAGTATTTT
CDR3: CASSTTSGRTSTDTQYF

D: TRBD1
size: .
V: TRBV6-5
J: TRBJ1-1
DNA: TGTGCCAGCAGCACCGACAGGGGCGCTGAAGCTTTCTTT
CDR3: CASSTDRGAEAFF

D: TRBD1
size: .
V: TRBV7-9
J: TRBJ1-4
DNA: TGTGCCAGCAGCTCGACAGGGGGGGACGAAAAACTGTTTTTT
CDR3: CASSSTGGDEKLFF

D: .
size: once
V: TRBV29-1
J: TRBJ1-5
DNA: TGCAGCGTTACCTGGGGTCAGGGAAGCAATCAGCCCCAGCATTTT
CDR3: CSVTWGQGSNQPQHF

D: TRBD1
size: .
V: TRBV7-9
J: TRBJ2-5
DNA: TGTGCCAGCACCCTGGACAGGGTTAATCGGGAGACCCAGTACTTC
CDR3: CASTLDRVNRETQYF

D: .
size: .
V: TRBV3-1
J: TRBJ1-1
DNA: TGTGCCAGCAGCACAGGGCCCGTCCCGGACACTGAAGCTTTCTTT
CDR3: CASSTGPVPDTEAFF

D: .
size: .
V: TRBV27
J: TRBJ2-1
DNA: TGTGCCAGCAGTTTATCGAGGCCAGATGAGCAGTTCTTC
CDR3: CASSLSRPDEQFF

D: TRBD2
size: .
V: TRBV28
J: TRBJ2-3
DNA: TGTGCCAGCAGAATAGCGGGAGAGGGGCCAGATACGCAGTATTTT
CDR3: CASRIAGEGPDTQYF

D: TRBD1
size: .
V: TRBV10-2
J: TRBJ1-2
DNA: TGCGCCAGCACAGGGGGCTCTGGCTACACCTTC
CDR3: CASTGGSGYTF

D: TRBD1
size: .
V: TRBV4-3
J: TRBJ2-7
DNA: TGCGCCAGCAGCCAAGAGGCAGGGGGCGCGGGAATGTGGTACGAGCAGTACTTC
CDR3: CASSQEAGGAGMWYEQYF

D: .
size: .
V: TRBV30
J: TRBJ2-5
DNA: TGTGCCTGGAGTGTACGGTCTGAAGAGACCCAGTACTTC
CDR3: CAWSVRSEETQYF

D: .
size: .
V: TRBV28
J: TRBJ2-7
DNA: TGTGCCAGCAGTTACTCACAGGTCTACGAGCAGTACTTC
CDR3: CASSYSQVYEQYF

D: .
size: .
V: TRBV6-5
J: TRBJ2-1
DNA: TGTGCCAGCAGTGGACAGCCAAGTCCTGGGAATGAGCAGTTCTTC
CDR3: CASSGQPSPGNEQFF

D: .
size: .
V: TRBV12-3/TRBV12-4
J: TRBJ2-1
DNA: TGTGCCAGCAGTCCAGGCCCAGGGTGGGGGGAGCAGTTCTTC
CDR3: CASSPGPGWGEQFF

D: .
size: .
V: TRBV23-1
J: TRBJ1-1
DNA: TGCGCCAGCAGTCCAAGGACAGCCCCAACTGAAGCTTTCTTT
CDR3: CASSPRTAPTEAFF

D: TRBD1
size: once
V: TRBV30
J: TRBJ2-1
DNA: TGTGCCTGGAGCGGGACAGCTAATGAGCAGTTCTTC
CDR3: CAWSGTANEQFF

D: .
size: .
V: TRBV20-1
J: TRBJ2-3
DNA: TGCAGTGCCGATAGTCGAGCGGCAGATACGCAGTATTTT
CDR3: CSADSRAADTQYF

D: TRBD2
size: .
V: TRBV25-1
J: TRBJ2-3
DNA: TGTGCCAGCAGTGACGGTGTGGGAGGGCCGGTCAGCGGCACAGATACGCAGTATTTT
CDR3: CASSDGVGGPVSGTDTQYF

D: .
size: .
V: TRBV5-8
J: TRBJ2-1
DNA: TGTGCCAGCAGCTATACAGGGTACAATGAGCAGTTCTTC
CDR3: CASSYTGYNEQFF

D: TRBD1
size: .
V: TRBV18
J: TRBJ1-1
DNA: TGTGCCAGCTCACTCGACAGGGCTAACACTGAAGCTTTCTTT
CDR3: CASSLDRANTEAFF

D: TRBD2
size: once
V: TRBV7-9
J: TRBJ2-2
DNA: TGTGCCAGCAGCTTAGCTAGCGGGACGAACACCGGGGAGCTGTTTTTT
CDR3: CASSLASGTNTGELFF

D: .
size: .
V: TRBV5-6
J: TRBJ2-1
DNA: TGTGCCAGCAGCTTGGCCTCGGGAGTTGTATGGAACAATGAGCAGTTCTTC
CDR3: CASSLASGVVWNNEQFF

D: .
size: once
V: TRBV9
J: TRBJ1-1
DNA: TGTGCCAGCAGCCGCTACAGCGGGAGAGACACTGAAGCTTTCTTT
CDR3: CASSRYSGRDTEAFF